The source of this T cell receptor (beta chain) is a study of cytomegalovirus exposure and HLA in healthy donors. Study context: From donors who were HLA-typed, an early data release held around 85 million unique TCRs.

Turning to this clone: Its matching antigen is unknown.

CDR3 length equals 14 residues. V shed 4 bases, J shed 6 bases, and the junction held 6 bases outside the gene matches. In germline, CDR1 is SGHDN, CDR2 FVKESK. The study ran its PCR with 60 Vbeta and 13 Jbeta primers. Clones were sequenced by immunoSEQ multiplex PCR, and TCRdb holds only the in-frame ones, with some missing. The table has about 110,000 clones, 70% to 85% seen once. The study's findings and limits: It was in a later analysis that TCR association rates were seen to vary by HLA locus, highest for DRB1 and lowest for HLA-C.

This chain connects TRBV14 to TRBJ2-4; TRBD1 matches 7 bases. The specimen sequenced was PBMCs. This receptor was identified in a woman aged 40 to 50 in good health and CMV-seronegative. This CDR3 reads CASSPPTGPNIQYF. The DNA for the CDR3 is TGTGCCAGCAGCCCGCCGACAGGGCCAAACATTCAGTACTTC. The variable domain in full, completed from reference TRBV14 and TRBJ2-4, reads EAGVTQFPSHSVIEKGQTVTLRCDPISGHDNLYWYRRVMGKEIKFLLHFVKESKQDESGMPNNRFLAERTGGTYSTLKVQPAELEDSGVYFCASSPPTGPNIQYFGAGTRLSVL.